Given below is one TCR beta chain in context. Authors' analysis steps: The authors estimated nucleated cell counts from reference gene primer amplification. The table came from immunoSEQ multiplex PCR; TCRdb's copy has only in-frame clones and leaves some out. The DNA was the basis for D and trimming; V, J and clone size are from that table. The sample lists 150,000 to 200,000 clones, 80% occurring once. CDR3 length: 13 residues. Germline V lookup: CDR1 SGHRS, CDR2 YFSETQ. V was cut by 0 bases and J by 7 bases, with 10 bases left in between. This entry is derived from a study of blood T cell repertoires in COVID-19.

The clonotype was recovered from a woman aged 55-70 years who had recovered from COVID-19. Sample: PBMCs or T cells enriched from blood (not recorded which). The V call is TRBV5-1, the J call TRBJ1-1; perhaps TRBD1 as D (5 bases). The CDR3 reads CASSLGQPREAFF. The CDR3 DNA sequence: TGCGCCAGCAGCTTGGGACAGCCGCGTGAAGCTTTCTTT.